Shown below are 6 T cell receptor beta chains from a single sample sequenced in a study of T cells in Graves' hyperthyroidism and ophthalmopathy. RNA transcripts provided the source from which TCR beta CDR3 regions were amplified. In the first-round RT-PCR of the TCR CDR3, the HTBI primer set was used. TCRdb itself ran the multiplex PCR reads through MiXCR, one entry per CDR3 protein. The repertoire holds about 570,000 distinct CDR3 sequences, under 60% seen once, with 19% in the top ten. Material for sequencing was peripheral blood or thyroid tissue (not recorded which). All receptors derive from an adult woman with Graves' disease, either hyperthyroidism or ophthalmopathy (not recorded which).

The V call is TRBV7-8, the J call TRBJ1-2; TRBD1 is a possible D gene (5 bases). CDR3 length: 14 amino acids. The V end was cut by 3 bases, the J end by 7 bases, with 15 bases between. CDR1 and CDR2 (germline): SGHVS, FQNEAQ. In nucleotides, the CDR3 is TGTGCCAGCAGCTTCGGGGACGGCCCGTTTGGCTACACCTTC. Translation gives CASSFGDGPFGYTF.

This clonotype was seen repeatedly, ten times or more. The J gene is TRBJ1-1, the V gene TRBV10-3; D gene ambiguous. There are 15 residues in the CDR3. From germline, CDR1 is ENHRY and CDR2 SYGVKD. V dropped 3 bases and J dropped 5 bases, with 16 bases sitting between them. The CDR3 here is CAISDISRVGTEAFF. The DNA for the CDR3 is TGTGCCATCAGTGATATTAGTCGTGTGGGGACTGAAGCTTTCTTT.

This clonotype was found a few times. J is TRBJ2-1 and V is TRBV7-8; 7 bases agree with TRBD1. The V segment lost 4 bases and the J segment 9 bases; nucleotides outside the gene matches: 12. This CDR3 spans 15 amino acids. Germline V gene sequence: CDR1 SGHVS, CDR2 FQNEAQ. This CDR3 is CASSSLQGFVVEQFF. In nucleotides, the CDR3 is TGTGCCAGCAGCTCCCTACAGGGGTTCGTGGTTGAGCAGTTCTTC.

V usage is TRBV15 and J usage is TRBJ2-7; no clear D gene. Germline CDR1 LNHNV, CDR2 YYDKDF (reference sequence). This CDR3 comprises 13 residues. V was cut by 9 bases and J by 6 bases, with 18 bases left in between. Written as DNA, the CDR3 is TGTGCCACGTCCCGGGCCGTTCCAGTCGAGCAGTACTTC. Translated, it gives CATSRAVPVEQYF.

V gene TRBV7-9 combines with J gene TRBJ1-3; 8 bases are shared with TRBD1. Germline V CDR1 and CDR2: SEHNR, FQNEAQ (reference sequence). The CDR3 is 16 amino acids. With V trimmed by 5 bases and J by 0 bases, 6 bases remained unmatched. The CDR3 sequence: CASSPRGTGSGNTIYF. Here the CDR3 DNA reads TGTGCCAGCAGCCCTCGAGGGACAGGCTCTGGAAACACCATATATTTT.

This clonotype has ten or more counts. The J gene is TRBJ1-2, the V gene TRBV12-3 or TRBV12-4, with unresolved D. The V end lost 5 bases, the J end lost 4 bases, and 11 bases lay between the germline ends. The CDR3 runs to 13 residues. The CDR3 sequence: CASSPRGIYGYTF. CDR3 sequence (DNA): TGTGCCAGCAGTCCGCGAGGGATCTATGGCTACACCTTC.